One T cell receptor (beta chain) is described in this entry. These data belong to a study of blood T cell repertoires in COVID-19. About the research overall: Samples representing acute and convalescent COVID-19 were sourced from the United States, Italy and Spain.

The assay was immunoSEQ multiplex PCR, and TCRdb's table has in-frame clones only and misses some. The data hold about 120,000 clones, with around 88% observed a single time. The CDR3 totals 15 residues. Germline lookup yields CDR1 SGDLS and CDR2 YYNGEE. V dropped 3 bases and J dropped 5 bases, with 17 bases sitting between them. This receptor was obtained from a human donor with acute or convalescent COVID-19. The donor label of this sample is uncertain. The sequenced sample consisted of peripheral blood. The chain employs TRBV9 and TRBJ1-1, with D tentatively TRBD1 (5 bases). CDR3 amino acids: CASSGGDLYRTEAFF. The DNA for the CDR3 is TGTGCCAGCAGCGGCGGGGACCTCTATAGGACTGAAGCTTTCTTT.